This T cell receptor beta chain was recorded in a study of cytomegalovirus exposure and HLA in healthy donors (TCRdb year 2017). For context, the study as a whole: An earlier analysis of approximately 640 of the donors reported 250 to 300 Gb of sequence data and around 110 million unique TCR beta sequences from roughly 180 million T cells. Around 320 gigabases of sequencing data and 80 million or so unique TCR sequences were included in an early release covering around 600 HLA-typed donors. Among the roughly 400 genotyped donors, 75% to 90% belonged to the genetic ancestry cluster associated with self-reported Caucasian donors. The study aimed to test whether signatures of past pathogen exposure could be identified by cataloging public T cell receptors. The study profiled the T cell repertoires of 500 to 800 subjects by immunosequencing and related them to cytomegalovirus serostatus. A separate validation cohort of roughly 110 different subjects was used in addition to the roughly 620-subject first cohort. To predict cytomegalovirus infection status, the study brought together high-throughput TCR immunosequencing, statistical association of individual TCRs with disease status, and machine learning. In a later analysis, previously published TCR beta repertoires from hundreds of donors were re-analyzed and high-resolution HLA genotyping was added so that TCR occurrence patterns could be studied. The later analysis used no new phenotypic data to find candidate immune exposures, relying instead on TCR beta sequences and their occurrence across donors. To decide whether each TCR beta V gene segment behaved as functional or pseudogenic, an earlier analysis of some 580 of the donors relied on high-throughput TCR beta sequencing. Donor age, sex, ethnicity and CMV serostatus were compiled alongside the repertoire data. Genome-wide SNP genotypes for about three fifths of the roughly 700 donors were used in a later genetic analysis, which treated that subset as a discovery cohort. All discovery cohort repertoires had been generated using a single sequencing platform. HLA typing covered class I and class II loci at four-digit resolution. The number of donors typed differed by locus, with 629-630 for A, B, C, DRB1 and DQB1, approximately 500 for DQA1, 600 to 610 for DPA1, and over 400 for DPB1. Because of strong linkage in the cohort, four or five DR-DQ haplotypes were treated as single units for association and clustering. Across some 400 genotyped donors of the cohort, an average of roughly 230,000 unique TCR beta nucleotide sequences per donor were sequenced, and around 20% of those sequences were non-productive. General findings and caveats noted by the study authors: A further reported finding was that TCR beta sequences accurately predicted the HLA-A and HLA-B alleles for most subjects in the first cohort. Specific HLA alleles were associated with 15,000 to 20,000 TCR beta sequences at a false discovery rate of 0.05 in a later analysis. While some public TCRs were present in many individuals, most TCR sequences turned up only very rarely across donors. Correlated functional status among segregating V segments might reflect linkage disequilibrium, but an unknown experimental factor could not be ruled out. Compared with the roughly 710-donor mean, donors in an Asian-associated ancestry cluster had fewer N-insertions in productive TCRs, according to a later genetic analysis. A later analysis reported that several top co-occurrence clusters appeared linked to parvovirus B19, influenza, CMV and Epstein-Barr virus. In the study, some 160 TCR beta chains were listed as associated with cytomegalovirus. In a later analysis, TCR association rates were found to vary across HLA loci, with the most associated TCRs seen for DRB1 alleles and the fewest for HLA-C alleles. Assigning TCR associations to individual alleles was difficult when HLA alleles, especially DR and DQ, strongly co-occurred. A group of highly shared sequence variants was considered likely to be a technical artifact of the sequencing pipeline. In both the original and validation cohorts, the classifier was reported to diagnose cytomegalovirus status with high specificity and sensitivity. Most CMV-associated TCR beta chains appeared to be HLA-restricted in a later analysis, and the HLA associations seemed to be driven largely by CMV exposure. Broadly in line with IMGT annotations, most TCR beta V segments showed up in productive rearrangements about 87% or about 30% of the time in an earlier analysis of several hundred of the donors. A few of the identified cytomegalovirus-associated TCR beta chains were confirmed in vitro to be specific for cytomegalovirus antigens. HLA typing was unavailable for some donors at each locus, so association tests used only the typed subset. CMV serostatus was the only immune exposure information available for the cohort. Sequencing depth was assumed to be roughly uniform across donors in the presence/absence analyses, though that assumption may not hold. In a later genetic analysis, a missense DCLRE1C variant was associated with V-gene and J-gene trimming of TCR beta chains, and the association was replicated in an independent cohort. It was suggested by the authors that the approach could potentially be generalized to other disease states and immunological phenotypes. A later analysis found that HLA-associated TCR beta chains were more clonally expanded and had lower generation probabilities than equally common non-associated chains. Because counts were too low, roughly 18 rarely observed V segments, including chromosome 9 orphons, were left out of the earlier analysis of 500 to 750 of the donors. The cohort was sequenced for TCR beta chains only, and without alpha or paired-chain data the features that could be detected were limited.

Libraries came from the immunoSEQ multiplex PCR assay. For the multiplex PCR, a mixture combining 60 forward primers for TCR Vbeta segments and 13 reverse primers for TCR Jbeta segments was used. The CDR3 region of rearranged TCR beta genes was amplified from genomic DNA with a multiplex PCR assay. The amplified TCR beta libraries were sequenced on the Illumina HiSeq System as 87-base-pair reads. Concerning the study's data processing: Across the 670 or so repertoires, a later analysis counted tens of millions of unique TCR beta chains, roughly 11 million of which were shared by at least two donors. A nearest-neighbor algorithm error-corrected the raw reads and collapsed the reads into unique sequences, merging closely related sequences to remove PCR and sequencing errors. V, D and J gene segments were assigned by aligning CDR3 sequences to IMGT reference sequences. For a sequence to be retained, at least a six-nucleotide match to both a V gene segment and a J gene segment was required. A rearrangement counted as productive if the CDR3 had no stop codons and remained in frame with V and J, and every other rearrangement counted as non-productive. CDR3 was defined by IMGT convention, running from the second conserved V-encoded cysteine to the conserved J-encoded phenylalanine. In an earlier analysis of approximately 500 of the donors, sequences lacking an unambiguous match to a single V gene segment were excluded. In an earlier analysis of several hundred of the donors, a V segment was called functional when productive rearrangements were above 56.7%, and segregating when the standard deviation between donors exceeded 5%. A statistical classification framework was built for diagnosing cytomegalovirus status from the catalog of TCR beta chain sequences. A later analysis assigned V and J genes by comparing TCR nucleotide sequences with IMGT/GENE-DB human TR gene sequences. The TCRdist pipeline was used in a later analysis to assign CDR3 sequences and most-parsimonious VDJ recombination scenarios. In a later analysis, each TCR beta chain was defined by its CDR3 amino acid sequence together with its V-gene family, and reads lacking a unique V-gene family were excluded. As a way to deal with suspected cross-contamination and a sequencing artifact, a later analysis dropped under 600 nucleotide sequences that were highly shared and had low generation probability. In a later analysis, a clonal expansion index for each public chain was calculated from normalized within-repertoire ranks of inferred template counts. Generation probabilities in a later analysis came from a VDJ recombination model fitted to out-of-frame rearrangements, and those results were checked against IGoR. Hypergeometric tests were used in a later analysis to score TCR-TCR, TCR-HLA and TCR-CMV co-occurrence, with a repertoire-size bias correction applied to the TCR pairs. To estimate false discovery rates, a later analysis permuted the HLA or CMV assignments 20 times. In a later analysis, co-occurring TCRs were grouped using DBSCAN, with TCRdist sequence similarity added in when clustering inside HLA-allele-positive subsets. Repertoires with fewer than 30,000 or more than 120,000 public chains, plus five repertoires with anomalous nucleotide sharing, were excluded from co-occurrence clustering. As stored in TCRdb, this immuneACCESS dataset retains in-frame rearrangements with V and J assigned. A fraction of the clones does not appear; measured against another copy, unresolved V genes explain less than half of the discrepancy, and the remainder lacks a known reason. That table is the source of V, J and clone size, and D and trimming were worked out from the DNA. The sample table contains over 150,000 clones; only one count was recorded for 83% of them. Of the sample, around 1.6% is held by the ten largest clones.

A word on this clone: Which antigen it targets is not known. It has no much larger one-base neighbor in the sample; base qualities were not kept.

The cohort comprised around 690 healthy bone marrow donors. Cohort members were all nominally healthy when sampled, although unrecorded immune exposures were likely present. The donor was CMV seronegative and was included in the group of about 350 seronegative cohort members. A peripheral blood sample was provided by each donor, and peripheral blood mononuclear cells were used for TCR beta sequencing. Genomic DNA extraction from the blood cell samples was performed with the Qiagen DNeasy Blood Extraction Kit. The sequenced material came from PBMCs. The origin of this receptor is a man aged 50 or older in good health and CMV-seronegative.

The DNA sequence is given as TGTGCCAGCAGCATGCTAGCGGGGGCCAGGTTAGAGACCCAGTACTTC. This codes for CASSMLAGARLETQYF. The sequence is built from TRBV9 and TRBJ2-5; 10 bases in the junction line up with TRBD2. Via the germline V gene, CDR1 is SGDLS and CDR2 YYNGEE. The CDR3 runs 16 amino acids, cysteine and phenylalanine included. Of all the DNA, just the CDR3 is kept, 48 bases in frame from base 1. Trimming removed 4 bases from V and 4 bases from J; the gene matches leave 10 bases unexplained.